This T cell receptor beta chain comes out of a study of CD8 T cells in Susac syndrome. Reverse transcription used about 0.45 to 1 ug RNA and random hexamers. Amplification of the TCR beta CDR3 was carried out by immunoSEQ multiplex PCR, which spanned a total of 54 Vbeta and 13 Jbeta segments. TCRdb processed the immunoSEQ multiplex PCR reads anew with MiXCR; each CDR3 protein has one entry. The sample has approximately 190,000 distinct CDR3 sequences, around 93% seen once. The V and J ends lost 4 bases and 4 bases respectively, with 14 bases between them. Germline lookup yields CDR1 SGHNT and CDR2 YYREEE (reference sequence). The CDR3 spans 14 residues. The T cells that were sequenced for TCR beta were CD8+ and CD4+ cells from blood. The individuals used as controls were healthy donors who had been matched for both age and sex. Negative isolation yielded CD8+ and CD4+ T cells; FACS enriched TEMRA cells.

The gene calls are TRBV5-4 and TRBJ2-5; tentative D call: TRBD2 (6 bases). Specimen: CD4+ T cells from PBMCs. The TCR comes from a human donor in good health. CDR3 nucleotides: TGTGCCAGCAGCCAACTAGCTCCACTAGAGACCCAGTACTTC. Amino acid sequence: CASSQLAPLETQYF.